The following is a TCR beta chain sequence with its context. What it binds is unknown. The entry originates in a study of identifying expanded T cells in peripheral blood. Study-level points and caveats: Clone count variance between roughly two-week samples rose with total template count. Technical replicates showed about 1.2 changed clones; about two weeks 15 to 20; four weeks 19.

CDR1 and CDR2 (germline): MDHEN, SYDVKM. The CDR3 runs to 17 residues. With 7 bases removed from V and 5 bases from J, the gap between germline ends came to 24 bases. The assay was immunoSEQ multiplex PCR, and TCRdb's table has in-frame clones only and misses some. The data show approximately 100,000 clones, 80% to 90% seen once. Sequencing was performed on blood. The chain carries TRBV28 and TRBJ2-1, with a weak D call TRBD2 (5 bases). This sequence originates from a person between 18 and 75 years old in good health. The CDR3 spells CASTGLLLKWRNNEQFF. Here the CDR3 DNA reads TGTGCCAGCACAGGACTTTTACTGAAGTGGCGAAACAATGAGCAGTTCTTC.